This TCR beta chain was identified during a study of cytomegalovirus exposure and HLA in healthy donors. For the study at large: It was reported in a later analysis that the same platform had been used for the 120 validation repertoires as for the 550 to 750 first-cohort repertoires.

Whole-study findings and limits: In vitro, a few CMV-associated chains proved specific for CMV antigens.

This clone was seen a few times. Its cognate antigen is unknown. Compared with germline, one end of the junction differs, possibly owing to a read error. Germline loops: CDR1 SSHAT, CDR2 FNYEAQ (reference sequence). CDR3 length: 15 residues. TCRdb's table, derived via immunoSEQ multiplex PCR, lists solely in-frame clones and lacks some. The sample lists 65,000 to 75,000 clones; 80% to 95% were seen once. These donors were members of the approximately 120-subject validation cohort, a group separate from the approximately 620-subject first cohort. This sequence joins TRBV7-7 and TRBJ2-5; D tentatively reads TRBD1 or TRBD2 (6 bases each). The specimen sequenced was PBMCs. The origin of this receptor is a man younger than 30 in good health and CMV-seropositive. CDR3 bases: TGTGCTAGCAGCTTAGGGGGGCCGGGCTGGGAGACCCAGTACTTC. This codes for CASSLGGPGWETQYF. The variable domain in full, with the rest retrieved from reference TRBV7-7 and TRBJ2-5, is GAGVSQSPRYKVTKRGQDVTLRCDPISSHATLYWYQQALGQGPEFLTYFNYEAQPDKSGLPSDRFSAERPEGSISTLTIQRTEQRDSAMYRCASSLGGPGWETQYFGPGTRLLVL.